This record concerns one TCR beta chain sequence. No antigen is known for it. No base-level quality is on record; no much larger clone is a single base apart. CDR1 and CDR2 were assigned from the germline V gene (reference sequence) as MNHEY and SMNVEV. The CDR3 sequence holds 11 residues, the cysteine and phenylalanine included. Solely the CDR3 DNA is kept, with 33 bases framed from the first base. V and J are truncated by 4 bases and 12 bases respectively, leaving an intervening sequence of 10 bases. The sample belongs to a study of T cell repertoires in MIS-A myocarditis (dated by TCRdb to between 2022 and 2023). The immunoSEQ bias-controlled multiplex PCR was used to amplify TCRbeta CDR3 regions, which were then sequenced at high throughput. The paper's data handling went like this. CDR3 sequences were collapsed and filtered by the immunoSEQ vendor pipeline to quantify abundance and frequency of each unique TCRbeta CDR3. Dominant CDR3 amino acid sequences were clustered with SARS-CoV-2-specific ImmuneCODE TCRbeta sequences by CD-HIT at a 90% global sequence identity threshold. Clones at frequencies from 0.1 to 1 were categorized as hyperexpanded, and clones at frequencies from 0.01 to 0.1 were categorized as large. For the dominant clones, CDR3 amino acid sequences and V and J gene assignments were confirmed with MiXCR. The R stringdist package was used to calculate Levenshtein distances between the patient clonotypes and the ImmuneCODE hits. The clones in this table, taken by TCRdb from immuneACCESS, are in-frame only. Not every clone is retained; where verified, under half of the shortfall comes from an unresolved V gene, and the cause of the rest is unknown. That table furnishes V, J and clone size, whereas the DNA furnished D and trimming. The table for this sample lists about 9,200 clones; around 89% of them were counted only once. About 2% of the sample belongs to the ten largest clones.

The QIAamp DNA FFPE kit was used to extract genomic DNA from formalin-fixed paraffin-embedded autopsy tissue. This sequence uses TRBV27 and TRBJ2-1; 6 matching bases give a weak D call of TRBD1. The receptor was derived from a man younger than 30 with fulminant myocarditis from multisystem inflammatory syndrome in adults (MIS-A) after COVID-19. The sequencing input was thoracic lymph node tissue obtained at autopsy. The nucleotide sequence is given as TGTGCCAGCAGTTCGGGGACATGGCAGTTCTTC. This translates into CASSSGTWQFF.